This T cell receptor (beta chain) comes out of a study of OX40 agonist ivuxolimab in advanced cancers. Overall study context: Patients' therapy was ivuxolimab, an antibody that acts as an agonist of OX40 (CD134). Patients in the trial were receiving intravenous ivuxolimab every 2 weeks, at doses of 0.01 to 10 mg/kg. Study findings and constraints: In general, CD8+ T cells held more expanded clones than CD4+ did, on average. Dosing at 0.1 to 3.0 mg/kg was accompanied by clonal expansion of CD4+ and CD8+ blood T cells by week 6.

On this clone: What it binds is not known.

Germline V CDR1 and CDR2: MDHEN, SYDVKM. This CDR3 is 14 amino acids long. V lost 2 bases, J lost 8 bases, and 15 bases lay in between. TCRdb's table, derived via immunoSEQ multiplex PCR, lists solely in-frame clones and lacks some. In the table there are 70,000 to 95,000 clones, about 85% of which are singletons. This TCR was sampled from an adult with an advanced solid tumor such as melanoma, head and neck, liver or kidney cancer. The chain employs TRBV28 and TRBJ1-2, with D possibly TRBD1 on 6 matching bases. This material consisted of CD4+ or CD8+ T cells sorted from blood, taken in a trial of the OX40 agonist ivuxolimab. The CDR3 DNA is TGTGCCAGCAGTTTAAGAGGGGGTTATGGAGGCTACACCTTC. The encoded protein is CASSLRGGYGGYTF.